These 4 T cell receptor beta chains originate from one sample sequenced in a study of blood T cell repertoires in COVID-19. The repertoire was sequenced with immunoSEQ multiplex PCR; TCRdb's copy has only in-frame clones and lacks some. The data contain under 250,000 clones, 85% of them singletons. The sample consisted of peripheral blood. The receptors were sampled from a woman in her 70s with COVID-19, enrolled during active disease.

The CDR3 region has the DNA TGTGCCAGCTCACCGGGACAACCCTCGGACGAGCAGTACTTC. It is translated as CASSPGQPSDEQYF. This rearrangement joins TRBV18 to TRBJ2-7; D perhaps matches TRBD1 (6 bases). Germline V CDR1 and CDR2: KGHSH, LQKENI. V was clipped by 3 bases and J by 5 bases, with 14 bases between them. The length of the CDR3 is 14 residues.

This sequence joins TRBV29-1 and TRBJ1-1; D is ambiguous. The ends were cut back, 5 bases at V and 1 base at J, with 14 bases in the middle. Germline loops: CDR1 SQVTM, CDR2 ANQGSEA. The CDR3 is 14 amino acids. For the CDR3, the DNA is TGCAGCGTTATGTCACTCGTACGGAACACTGAAGCTTTCTTT. Protein: CSVMSLVRNTEAFF. Looking up the rest from reference TRBV29-1 and TRBJ1-1 gives the full variable domain: SAVISQKPSRDICQRGTSLTIQCQVDSQVTMMFWYRQQPGQSLTLIATANQGSEATYESGFVIDKFPISRPNLTFSTLTVSNMSPEDSSIYLCSVMSLVRNTEAFFGQGTRLTVV.

This clone was detected only a few times. V is TRBV5-1 and J is TRBJ1-1; D is undetermined. Deletions cut 0 bases from V and 1 base from J, with 16 bases between. The CDR3 is made up of 17 amino acids. The germline V gene has CDR1 SGHRS and CDR2 YFSETQ. CDR3 loop: CASSLGHSQPSNTEAFF. The CDR3 DNA is TGCGCCAGCAGCTTGGGACATTCGCAGCCTTCGAACACTGAAGCTTTCTTT.

The chain links TRBV18 to TRBJ1-6, with 11 bases aligning to TRBD1. The germline CDR1 and CDR2 sequences are KGHSH and LQKENI. Trimming removed 6 bases from V and 7 bases from J; junction bases left unmatched: 5. The CDR3 runs 15 residues. CDR3 bases: TGTGCCAGCTCGCTGGGACAGGGGGGGAATTCACCCCTCCACTTT. Encoded protein: CASSLGQGGNSPLHF.